The 9 T cell receptor beta chains below were found in one sample sequenced in a study of blood T cell repertoires in COVID-19. The table came from immunoSEQ multiplex PCR; TCRdb's copy has only in-frame clones and leaves some out. The sample lists over 85,000 clones; roughly 90% were seen once. Sequenced material: peripheral blood. All receptors come from a human donor with active COVID-19. The donor label of this sample is uncertain.

This chain connects TRBV19 to TRBJ1-6, with D perhaps matching TRBD1 (6 bases). Germline CDR1 reads LNHDA; CDR2 reads SQIVND (reference sequence). V lost 7 bases and J 5 bases, leaving 9 bases between the germline ends. The CDR3 is 13 residues long. Here the CDR3 DNA reads TGTGCCAGTAACGCAGGGGATAATTCACCCCTCCACTTT. The encoded protein is CASNAGDNSPLHF.

The chain employs TRBV6-6 and TRBJ2-7; maybe TRBD2 (6 bases). In germline, CDR1 is MNHNY, CDR2 SVGAGI (reference sequence). Between the trimmed V and J ends, which lost 2 bases and 5 bases, there was a span of 19 bases. The CDR3 consists of 16 residues. The CDR3 nucleotides read TGTGCCAGCAGTTACCGACAAGGAGGGAGCGTCGACGAGCAGTACTTC. This codes for CASSYRQGGSVDEQYF.

This chain connects TRBV5-1 to TRBJ2-2; D may be TRBD2 (7 bases). The CDR3 contains 16 residues. Per the germline V gene, CDR1 is SGHRS and CDR2 is YFSETQ. V lost 0 bases, J lost 5 bases, and 14 bases lay in between. CDR3 loop: CASSLDVKGGTGELFF. The CDR3 DNA is TGCGCCAGCAGCTTGGATGTGAAGGGGGGGACCGGGGAGCTGTTTTTT.

The chain carries TRBV4-1 and TRBJ1-2; possibly TRBD1 for D (6 bases). The CDR3 is made up of 16 amino acids. Germline V CDR1 and CDR2: MGHRA, YSYEKL. Trimming pared 4 bases from V and 4 bases from J, leaving 19 bases between. CDR3 residues: CASSLLLRQESYGYTF. CDR3 nucleotide sequence: TGCGCCAGCAGCCTGTTATTAAGACAGGAGAGCTATGGCTACACCTTC.

This clone came up once. The V gene is TRBV27, the J gene TRBJ2-3; the match to TRBD2 covers 9 bases. The CDR3 contains 14 residues. Looked up from germline, CDR1 is MNHEY and CDR2 is SMNVEV (reference sequence). Trimming removed 3 bases from V and 5 bases from J; junction bases left unmatched: 3. CDR3 DNA: TGTGCCAGCAGTTTCCTAGCGGGGCAAGATACGCAGTATTTT. It is translated as CASSFLAGQDTQYF.

The J gene is TRBJ2-1, the V gene TRBV21-1; TRBD2 is the table's D call, not checked against the DNA. TRBV21-1 constitutes a pseudogene. The CDR3 has 17 amino acids. The CDR3 DNA sequence: TGTGCCAGCAGCAAAGGTGGGGGGGCAGGGCTTGAGGATGAGCAGTTCTTC. This gives the protein CASSKGGGAGLEDEQFF.

The chain is built from TRBV5-4 and TRBJ2-1; 12 nucleotides line up with TRBD2. The ends lost 4 bases at V and 0 bases at J; junction bases unmatched: 8. This CDR3 has 18 residues. Per the germline V gene, CDR1 is SGHNT and CDR2 is YYREEE (reference sequence). The CDR3 spells CASSHPGLAGRSYNEQFF. The CDR3 DNA sequence: TGTGCCAGCAGCCACCCCGGACTAGCGGGGCGCTCCTACAATGAGCAGTTCTTC. The entire variable domain, with the rest obtained from reference TRBV5-4 and TRBJ2-1, is as follows: ETGVTQSPTHLIKTRGQQVTLRCSSQSGHNTVSWYQQALGQGPQFIFQYYREEENGRGNFPPRFSGLQFPNYSSELNVNALELDDSALYLCASSHPGLAGRSYNEQFFGPGTRLTVL.

Comments on this clone: At the DNA level, this CDR3 is encoded by other sequences in the same sample as well. This rearrangement joins TRBV4-3 to TRBJ1-2; TRBD1 might be the D (5 bases). This CDR3 is built from 14 residues. Trimming shortened V by 0 bases and J by 7 bases, and 12 bases separated the two germline ends. Germline values: CDR1 LGHNA, CDR2 YSLEER. CDR3 nucleotide sequence: TGCGCCAGCAGCCAAGATCGCGGGGGGGGTGGCTACACCTTC. Translating gives CASSQDRGGGGYTF.

This chain links TRBV27 with TRBJ1-2, with D possibly matching TRBD1 (6 bases). The CDR3 is 14 amino acids. The V gene's germline CDR1 is MNHEY and CDR2 SMNVEV (reference sequence). Trimming left V 4 bases short and J 4 bases short, with 13 bases between. For the CDR3, the DNA is TGTGCCAGCAGTTCCCCATCCAGGGGCTATGGCTACACCTTC. As protein: CASSSPSRGYGYTF.